This is a list of T cell receptor beta chains from one sample in a study of blood T cells in healthy people across ages. TCRdb analysed the 5' RACE reads with MiXCR anew, one entry per CDR3 protein. The sample lists around 1.5 million distinct CDR3 sequences, 59% seen once, with 5.5% to 8% in the top ten. Sequences were obtained from blood. The receptors shown here come from a man aged 18-30 years in good health. Both conserved end residues are part of each CDR3. D genes are given only for firm matches. Some rows mark clone size as missing; the rest say once, few, many or name a class of expanded clone.

D gene: TRBD1
clone size: .
V gene: TRBV5-1
J gene: TRBJ2-1
CDR3 DNA: TGCGCCAGCAAGCACATACAGGGGGCGTCGGGCAATGAGCAGTTCTTC
CDR3 protein: CASKHIQGASGNEQFF

D gene: .
clone size: .
V gene: TRBV7-2
J gene: TRBJ1-4
CDR3 DNA: TGTGCCAGCAGCTCAGACGTCAGGGCAGAAAAACTGTTTTTT
CDR3 protein: CASSSDVRAEKLFF

D gene: .
clone size: .
V gene: TRBV6-5
J gene: TRBJ2-7
CDR3 DNA: TGTGCCAGCAGTGGAGGGGTGGGGAGCTCCTACGAGCAGTACTTC
CDR3 protein: CASSGGVGSSYEQYF

D gene: .
clone size: few
V gene: TRBV6-5
J gene: TRBJ2-7
CDR3 DNA: TGTGCCAGCAGTTACTCCGGGGCAGGGACTCTCGAGCAGTACTTC
CDR3 protein: CASSYSGAGTLEQYF

D gene: TRBD1
clone size: few
V gene: TRBV6-6
J gene: TRBJ1-6
CDR3 DNA: TGTGCCAGCAGTTACACGGGACAGAATTCACCCCTCCACTTT
CDR3 protein: CASSYTGQNSPLHF

D gene: TRBD2
clone size: .
V gene: TRBV6-5
J gene: TRBJ2-3
CDR3 DNA: TGTGCCAGCAAAATACTAGCGGGAGGATGGGATACGCAGTATTTT
CDR3 protein: CASKILAGGWDTQYF

D gene: .
clone size: few
V gene: TRBV7-9
J gene: TRBJ1-1
CDR3 DNA: TGTGCCAGCAGCTTAACCGACTACACTGAAGCTTTCTTT
CDR3 protein: CASSLTDYTEAFF

D gene: TRBD2
clone size: .
V gene: TRBV7-9
J gene: TRBJ2-3
CDR3 DNA: TGTGCCATCCTTAGCGGGGGACCAGATACGCAGTATTTT
CDR3 protein: CAILSGGPDTQYF

D gene: .
clone size: .
V gene: TRBV27
J gene: TRBJ1-1
CDR3 DNA: TGTGCCAGCAGTTGGGCCCGGAACACTGAAGCTTTCTTT
CDR3 protein: CASSWARNTEAFF

D gene: .
clone size: .
V gene: TRBV6-5
J gene: TRBJ1-6
CDR3 DNA: TGTGCCAGCAGTTCACCGGGACCCAATTCACCCCTCCACTTT
CDR3 protein: CASSSPGPNSPLHF

D gene: TRBD2
clone size: .
V gene: TRBV6-2/TRBV6-3
J gene: TRBJ2-2
CDR3 DNA: TGTGCCAGCAGTTCCTCCCGGACTAGCGGGGGGGTTACCGGGGAGCTGTTTTTT
CDR3 protein: CASSSSRTSGGVTGELFF

D gene: .
clone size: .
V gene: TRBV14
J gene: TRBJ2-5
CDR3 DNA: TGTGCCAGCGGAGGACCCGACGGAGGGACCCAGTACTTC
CDR3 protein: CASGGPDGGTQYF

D gene: .
clone size: .
V gene: TRBV4-3
J gene: TRBJ2-5
CDR3 DNA: TGCGCCAGCAACTCAAGGACCGGGACGAGGTACCAAGAGACCCAGTACTTC
CDR3 protein: CASNSRTGTRYQETQYF

D gene: .
clone size: .
V gene: TRBV20-1
J gene: TRBJ2-5
CDR3 DNA: TGCAGTGCTAGTGGGACAAGGCTCCTGGGGGAGACCCAGTACTTC
CDR3 protein: CSASGTRLLGETQYF

D gene: .
clone size: few
V gene: TRBV5-6
J gene: TRBJ1-6
CDR3 DNA: TGTGCCAGCAACCTTGGTGGCAGTATTAATTCACCCCTCCACTTT
CDR3 protein: CASNLGGSINSPLHF

D gene: TRBD1
clone size: .
V gene: TRBV6-5
J gene: TRBJ2-5
CDR3 DNA: TGTGCCAGCAGTTACGGTCGACAGGGATGGGAGCAGTACTTC
CDR3 protein: CASSYGRQGWEQYF

D gene: TRBD1
clone size: .
V gene: TRBV6-4
J gene: TRBJ1-2
CDR3 DNA: TGTGCCAGCAGTACCGGACAGGTCTATGGCTACACCTTC
CDR3 protein: CASSTGQVYGYTF

D gene: .
clone size: few
V gene: TRBV10-3
J gene: TRBJ1-2
CDR3 DNA: TGTGCCACCCTCCATGAGGAGGGCTACACCTTC
CDR3 protein: CATLHEEGYTF

D gene: .
clone size: .
V gene: TRBV29-1
J gene: TRBJ2-1
CDR3 DNA: TGCAGCGTTGCTAGCGTCTTAAGGAATGAGCAGTTCTTC
CDR3 protein: CSVASVLRNEQFF

D gene: TRBD2
clone size: .
V gene: TRBV27
J gene: TRBJ2-3
CDR3 DNA: TGTGCCAGCAGTCTCCTCTCAGGGAGGGGAGCAGATACGCAGTATTTT
CDR3 protein: CASSLLSGRGADTQYF

D gene: TRBD1
clone size: .
V gene: TRBV11-2
J gene: TRBJ2-1
CDR3 DNA: TGTGCCAGCAGCCCCGGACAGGACTACAATGAGCAGTTCTTC
CDR3 protein: CASSPGQDYNEQFF

D gene: .
clone size: .
V gene: TRBV5-6
J gene: TRBJ2-5
CDR3 DNA: TGTGCCAGCAGCCTGTTAATCCTGAGGACCCAGTACTTC
CDR3 protein: CASSLLILRTQYF

D gene: .
clone size: .
V gene: TRBV20-1
J gene: TRBJ1-5
CDR3 DNA: TGCAGTGCTGATGGGAGAAATCAGCCCCAGCATTTT
CDR3 protein: CSADGRNQPQHF

D gene: .
clone size: .
V gene: TRBV4-2
J gene: TRBJ2-7
CDR3 DNA: TGTGCCAGCAGCCAAGGAGAGGGGGGGACCTACGAGCAGTACTTC
CDR3 protein: CASSQGEGGTYEQYF

D gene: .
clone size: .
V gene: TRBV11-2
J gene: TRBJ2-5
CDR3 DNA: TGTGCCAGCAGCTTAGAGGGGGCCCCCTACAATGAGCAGTACTTC
CDR3 protein: CASSLEGAPYNEQYF

D gene: .
clone size: .
V gene: TRBV6-5
J gene: TRBJ1-2
CDR3 DNA: TGTGCCAGCAGTTTCTCGGTGTGGGGGGGATATGGCTACACCTTC
CDR3 protein: CASSFSVWGGYGYTF

D gene: TRBD1
clone size: .
V gene: TRBV9
J gene: TRBJ1-2
CDR3 DNA: TGTGCCAGCGGACCAGGGACAGGGGCAAACTATGGCTACACCTTC
CDR3 protein: CASGPGTGANYGYTF

D gene: .
clone size: .
V gene: TRBV20-1
J gene: TRBJ2-1
CDR3 DNA: TGCAGTGCTAGAGATTACAAACAGGGGGGGGTCAGAGACAATGAGCAGTTCTTC
CDR3 protein: CSARDYKQGGVRDNEQFF

D gene: TRBD2
clone size: .
V gene: TRBV20-1
J gene: TRBJ2-1
CDR3 DNA: TGCAGTGCTAGAGACGGGACTAGCGGGGGCAATGAGCAGTTCTTC
CDR3 protein: CSARDGTSGGNEQFF

D gene: .
clone size: few
V gene: TRBV2
J gene: TRBJ2-7
CDR3 DNA: TGTGCCAGCAGTGCGGGTCGGACCTACGAGCAGTACTTC
CDR3 protein: CASSAGRTYEQYF